This T cell receptor (beta chain) was retrieved from a study of blood T cell repertoires in COVID-19. Measured with immunoSEQ multiplex PCR; TCRdb has only the in-frame clones, and not every one. This table holds 85,000 to 130,000 clones, 75% to 90% found once. CDR1 is SGHAT and CDR2 is FQNNGV in the germline V gene. J was trimmed by 2 bases and V by 5 bases; bases with no gene match: 4. This CDR3 comprises 15 residues. What was sequenced was peripheral blood. The origin of this receptor is a middle-aged man with acute or convalescent COVID-19. The chain combines TRBV11-2 with TRBJ2-1; 9 bases agree with TRBD2. CDR3: CASSPGLAAYNEQFF. CDR3 DNA: TGTGCCAGCAGCCCGGGACTAGCAGCCTACAATGAGCAGTTCTTC. Filled out from reference TRBV11-2 and TRBJ2-1, the complete variable domain reads EAGVAQSPRYKIIEKRQSVAFWCNPISGHATLYWYQQILGQGPKLLIQFQNNGVVDDSQLPKDRFSAERLKGVDSTLKIQPAKLEDSAVYLCASSPGLAAYNEQFFGPGTRLTVL.